Listed below are T cell receptor beta chains from one sample, sequenced in a study of T-cell memory formation after mild COVID-19. TCRdb independently ran MiXCR on the 5' RACE reads; one entry per CDR3 protein. This table has 110,000 or so distinct CDR3 sequences, 22% appearing once. Sequencing input: PBMCs or a T cell subset sorted from them (not recorded which). Source of these receptors: a man younger than 35 who had mild COVID-19 (a few samples of this study predate the infection). Cell type and time point are not known. Both conserved end residues are part of each CDR3. A D gene is named only where the DNA matches it firmly. Clone size is shown for a subset of rows, as once, few, many or a class of expanded clone.

size	D	V	J	DNA	CDR3
few	TRBD1	TRBV28	TRBJ1-5	TGTGCCAGCAGCACTGGGACAGGGTGGGGCAATCAGCCCCAGCATTTT	CASSTGTGWGNQPQHF
.	.	TRBV7-9	TRBJ2-3	TGTGCCAGCAGCGCCCACCCGGACCGCATCGGCACAGATACGCAGTATTTT	CASSAHPDRIGTDTQYF
many	.	TRBV29-1	TRBJ2-6	TGCAGCGTGGCTCTCTCTGGGGCCAACGTCCTGACTTTC	CSVALSGANVLTF
few	.	TRBV29-1	TRBJ2-5	TGCAGCGTTGGTGGTGTGAGGGTAGGAGAGGAGACCCAGTACTTC	CSVGGVRVGEETQYF
.	TRBD2	TRBV7-9	TRBJ2-3	TGTGCCAGCAGCGGGGGGGTTAGCGGAAGCACAGATACGCAGTATTTT	CASSGGVSGSTDTQYF
few	.	TRBV6-6	TRBJ1-2	TGTGCCAGCAGTTACGAGACCGCTAACTATGGCTACACCTTC	CASSYETANYGYTF
few	.	TRBV6-1	TRBJ2-7	TGTGCCAGCAGTGTACCGGGTGTAGCGATGTACGAGCAGTACTTC	CASSVPGVAMYEQYF
.	TRBD2	TRBV19	TRBJ2-7	TGTGCCAGTAGATCGCCTCTAGCGGGGGACCACTACGAGCAGTACTTC	CASRSPLAGDHYEQYF
.	.	TRBV7-9	TRBJ2-1	TGTGCCAGCAGCGACCTTTTGGGATCGGTATCGCAGTTCTTC	CASSDLLGSVSQFF
once	.	TRBV4-1	TRBJ2-2	TGCGCCAGCAGCCAAGATGAGGGCGGAGGGACGTACACCGGGGAGCTGTTTTTT	CASSQDEGGGTYTGELFF
.	.	TRBV5-1	TRBJ2-7	TGCGCCAGCAGCTTCGGGGAAGCTTACGAGCAGTACTTC	CASSFGEAYEQYF
.	.	TRBV11-2	TRBJ2-1	TGTGCCAGCAGCCCTAGGGGTACGGAAAACAATGAGCAGTTCTTC	CASSPRGTENNEQFF
few	.	TRBV6-5	TRBJ2-1	TGTGCCAGCAGTTATGACGGAGACAATGAGCAGTTCTTC	CASSYDGDNEQFF
.	TRBD2	TRBV30	TRBJ2-3	TGTGCCTGGAGTGTAGCGGGGGGGAACACAGATACGCAGTATTTT	CAWSVAGGNTDTQYF
few	TRBD1	TRBV7-8	TRBJ1-5	TGTGCCAGCAGCTTACTAGGGGGCAGTCAGCCCCAGCATTTT	CASSLLGGSQPQHF
few	.	TRBV29-1	TRBJ1-2	TGCAGCGTTGAACAGGGGACTAACTATGGCTACACCTTC	CSVEQGTNYGYTF
.	TRBD2	TRBV4-3	TRBJ2-2	TGCGCCAGCAGCCAACCCCCGGGGGGGTACGGGGAGCTGTTTTTT	CASSQPPGGYGELFF
.	TRBD2	TRBV6-6	TRBJ2-7	TGTGCCAGCAGTTACGCCTCGGGAGGTAGCTTCACCTACGAGCAGTACTTC	CASSYASGGSFTYEQYF
.	.	TRBV6-5	TRBJ1-2	TGTGCCAGCAGTTACTCGGCAATATATGGCTACACCTTC	CASSYSAIYGYTF
.	TRBD2	TRBV7-9	TRBJ2-5	TGTGCCAGCAACCCGCTAGGACTAGCGGGGGCAACAGGGGCCCAGTACTTC	CASNPLGLAGATGAQYF